One and the same sample provided the 16 T cell receptor beta chains below, sequenced in a study of control samples from healthy donors and cancer patients. Profiling relied on immunoSEQ multiplex PCR, and the TCRdb table lists in-frame clones only, not all of them. The sample lists over 200,000 clones, approximately 80% occurring once. What was sequenced was PBMCs. Every receptor here comes from a woman between 55 and 75 years old with lung cancer.

The chain employs TRBV9 and TRBJ2-2; 11 bases agree with TRBD2. The CDR3 sequence is 16 residues long. Trimming removed 6 bases from V and 7 bases from J; junction bases left unmatched: 11. Germline V gene data show CDR1 as SGDLS and CDR2 as YYNGEE. The CDR3 bases are TGTGCCAGCACGGAACTAGCGGGGGCCCTCAGCGGGGAGCTGTTTTTT. Protein: CASTELAGALSGELFF.

This chain connects TRBV18 to TRBJ2-3; unclear D gene. The CDR3 is 16 residues long. Trimming took 0 bases from V and 2 from J, leaving 12 bases between them. Per germline, CDR1 KGHSH and CDR2 LQKENI. The CDR3 here is CASSPPAARFTDTQYF. The CDR3 DNA reads as TGTGCCAGCTCACCACCAGCAGCAAGATTCACAGATACGCAGTATTTT.

DNA of the CDR3: TGTGCCAGCAGGACCGAGCCAGGGTACAATCAGCCCCAGCATTTT. Its protein product is CASRTEPGYNQPQHF. The chain uses TRBV6-5 and TRBJ1-5; a weak D match, TRBD1 (5 bases). Trimming took 6 bases from V and 3 from J, leaving 15 bases between them. Looked up from germline, CDR1 is MNHEY and CDR2 is SVGAGI. The CDR3 has 15 amino acids.

The chain recombines TRBV13 with TRBJ1-1; TRBD1 matches at 9 bases. The CDR3 sequence is 16 residues long. The ends lost 4 bases at V and 4 bases at J; junction bases unmatched: 10. In germline, CDR1 is PRHDT, CDR2 FYEKMQ (reference sequence). The CDR3 DNA sequence: TGTGCCAGCAGCTGGCGGGACAGGGACGTATTCACTGAAGCTTTCTTT. Protein product: CASSWRDRDVFTEAFF.

This clone was picked up a small number of times. The V gene is TRBV7-9, the J gene TRBJ2-7, with TRBD1 as a possible D gene (6 bases). Trimming removed 2 bases from V and 0 bases from J, with 11 bases in between. The CDR3 is made up of 15 amino acids. The germline V gene encodes CDR1 SEHNR and CDR2 FQNEAQ (reference sequence). CDR3 DNA sequence: TGTGCCAGCAGCTTATACCCACAGGGCTCCTACGAGCAGTACTTC. It codes for CASSLYPQGSYEQYF. The complete variable domain, with remaining parts taken from reference TRBV7-9 and TRBJ2-7, reads DTGVSQNPRHKITKRGQNVTFRCDPISEHNRLYWYRQTLGQGPEFLTYFQNEAQLEKSRLLSDRFSAERPKGSFSTLEIQRTEQGDSAMYLCASSLYPQGSYEQYFGPGTRLTVT.

This rearrangement joins TRBV5-6 to TRBJ2-5; D remains ambiguous. CDR3 size: 13 residues. CDR1 is SGHDT and CDR2 is YYEEEE in the germline V gene. V gave up 2 bases and J gave up 2 bases, with 7 bases separating them. The CDR3 reads CASSLGNQETQYF. CDR3 nucleotides: TGTGCCAGCAGCTTAGGGAATCAAGAGACCCAGTACTTC.

This sequence joins TRBV5-6 and TRBJ1-2, with 9 bases fitting TRBD1. This CDR3 comprises 12 residues. The germline V gene has CDR1 SGHDT and CDR2 YYEEEE. Losses at the gene ends were 6 bases for V and 8 bases for J; bases not matched to a gene: 5. The CDR3, as DNA: TGTGCCAGCACGGGGACAGGGCGAGGCTACACCTTC. Translated: CASTGTGRGYTF.

The chain carries TRBV9 and TRBJ2-7; 7 nucleotides agree with TRBD1. V lost 4 bases, J lost 1 base, and 2 bases stayed unmatched. CDR3 length: 13 amino acids. Per germline, CDR1 SGDLS and CDR2 YYNGEE. The CDR3 DNA reads as TGTGCCAGCAGCACGGGACAGTCCTACGAGCAGTACTTC. Translating gives CASSTGQSYEQYF.

This clone has a single count. V and J are TRBV28 and TRBJ2-7, with 12 bases aligning to TRBD2. The germline gives CDR1 MDHEN, CDR2 SYDVKM. The J segment lost 7 bases and the V segment lost 7 bases, leaving 11 bases of the junction unmatched. CDR3 length: 15 amino acids. Here the CDR3 reads CASIHSSGRAQEQYF. DNA of the CDR3: TGTGCCAGCATTCATTCTAGCGGGAGGGCCCAAGAGCAGTACTTC.

This sequence joins TRBV19 and TRBJ2-1, with 9 bases aligning to TRBD2. This CDR3 region has 15 residues. V dropped 6 bases and J dropped 0; count of bases not matched to a gene: 3. CDR1 is LNHDA, CDR2 SQIVND, per germline (reference sequence). The CDR3 DNA sequence: TGTGCCAGTAGCACGACTAGCGGCTCCTACAATGAGCAGTTCTTC. It yields the protein CASSTTSGSYNEQFF.

The chain has TRBV11-3 and TRBJ2-1; D could derive from TRBD1 or TRBD2 (7 bases each). V was trimmed by 0 bases and J by 4 bases, leaving 13 bases between them. The CDR3 is 16 amino acids. CDR1 and CDR2 from the germline V gene are SGHNT and YENEEA. The chain's CDR3 is CASSLESQGGYNEQFF. As DNA, the CDR3 is TGTGCCAGCAGCTTAGAGTCCCAGGGGGGGTACAATGAGCAGTTCTTC. Full variable domain (missing parts from reference TRBV11-3 and TRBJ2-1): EAGVVQSPRYKIIEKKQPVAFWCNPISGHNTLYWYLQNLGQGPELLIRYENEEAVDDSQLPKDRFSAERLKGVDSTLKIQPAELGDSAVYLCASSLESQGGYNEQFFGPGTRLTVL.

V usage is TRBV28 and J usage is TRBJ1-1; no firm D call. In germline, CDR1 is MDHEN, CDR2 SYDVKM. Deletions cut 5 bases from V and 8 bases from J, with 12 bases between. This CDR3 has 12 residues. Written as DNA, the CDR3 is TGTGCCAGCAGTGTGACTGGTCGAGAAGCTTTCTTT. It encodes CASSVTGREAFF.

The chain recombines TRBV5-1 with TRBJ2-7; D may be TRBD2 (6 bases). Trimming took 0 bases from V and 2 from J, leaving 12 bases between them. Germline lookup yields CDR1 SGHRS and CDR2 YFSETQ. CDR3 size: 15 residues. DNA of the CDR3: TGCGCCAGCAGCTTGGGCTCCGGAGGGACCTACGAGCAGTACTTC. It specifies CASSLGSGGTYEQYF. The variable domain in full, completed from reference TRBV5-1 and TRBJ2-7, reads KAGVTQTPRYLIKTRGQQVTLSCSPISGHRSVSWYQQTPGQGLQFLFEYFSETQRNKGNFPGRFSGRQFSNSRSEMNVSTLELGDSALYLCASSLGSGGTYEQYFGPGTRLTVT.

The V gene is TRBV14, the J gene TRBJ2-2; 8 bases map to TRBD1. CDR1 and CDR2 from the germline V gene are SGHDN and FVKESK. The CDR3 consists of 17 residues. The ends lost 3 bases at V and 3 bases at J; junction bases unmatched: 9. CDR3 bases: TGTGCCAGCAGCCAGATAGCCGGGACAGGTTACACCGGGGAGCTGTTTTTT. Its translation is CASSQIAGTGYTGELFF.

V and J are TRBV7-2 and TRBJ2-7; D perhaps matches TRBD1 (5 bases). The CDR3 is 16 amino acids. The V end was cut by 1 base, the J end by 0 bases, with 13 bases between. Germline CDR1 reads SGHTA; CDR2 reads FQGNSA. CDR3 DNA sequence: TGTGCCAGCAGCTTAGTGGGGCTTGACCCCTCCTACGAGCAGTACTTC. Translating gives CASSLVGLDPSYEQYF.

The rearrangement uses TRBV5-1 and TRBJ2-1; 11 positions match TRBD2. V was pared by 0 bases and J by 0 bases, with 11 bases of the junction left unmatched. This CDR3 spans 20 amino acids. Germline V gene data show CDR1 as SGHRS and CDR2 as YFSETQ. The CDR3 bases are TGCGCCAGCAGCTTGGAGGGGGAAGGACTAGCGGGCCTCTCCTACAATGAGCAGTTCTTC. Encoded protein: CASSLEGEGLAGLSYNEQFF. The entire variable domain, with the rest obtained from reference TRBV5-1 and TRBJ2-1, is as follows: KAGVTQTPRYLIKTRGQQVTLSCSPISGHRSVSWYQQTPGQGLQFLFEYFSETQRNKGNFPGRFSGRQFSNSRSEMNVSTLELGDSALYLCASSLEGEGLAGLSYNEQFFGPGTRLTVL.